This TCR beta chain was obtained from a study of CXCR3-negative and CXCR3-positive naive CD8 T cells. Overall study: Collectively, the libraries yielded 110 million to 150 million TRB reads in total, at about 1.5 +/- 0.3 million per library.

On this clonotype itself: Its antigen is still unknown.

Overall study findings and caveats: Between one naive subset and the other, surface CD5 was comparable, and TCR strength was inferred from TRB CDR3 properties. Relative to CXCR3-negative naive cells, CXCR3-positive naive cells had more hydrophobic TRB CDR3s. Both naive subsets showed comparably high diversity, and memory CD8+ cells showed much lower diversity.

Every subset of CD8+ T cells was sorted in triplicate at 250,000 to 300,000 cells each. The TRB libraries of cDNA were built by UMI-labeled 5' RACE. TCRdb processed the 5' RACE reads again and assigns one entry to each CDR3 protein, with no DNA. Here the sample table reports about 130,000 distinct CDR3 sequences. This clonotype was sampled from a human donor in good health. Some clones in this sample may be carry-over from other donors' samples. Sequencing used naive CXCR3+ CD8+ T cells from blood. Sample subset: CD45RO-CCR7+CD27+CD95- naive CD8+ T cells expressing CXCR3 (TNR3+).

CDR3 in amino acids: CASSLRGTETQYF. The chain has TRBV7-3 and TRBJ2-5; TCRdb names TRBD2, which stays unverified in the absence of DNA. The CDR3 covers 13 residues. The germline V gene has CDR1 SGHTA and CDR2 FQGTGA.